The 23 T cell receptor beta chains below come from one sample, sequenced in a study of blood T cells in healthy people across ages. The authors ran a second PCR of about 6 to 11 cycles using a sample-barcoded 5' primer and a J-beta primer mix. TCRdb independently ran MiXCR on the 5' RACE reads; one entry per CDR3 protein. The table shows around 1,800,000 distinct CDR3 sequences, with around 40% occurring only once. The source material was blood. All receptors derive from a human donor in good health.

This clonotype was seen a handful of times. The chain has TRBV7-2 and TRBJ1-1; D remains ambiguous. The germline CDR1 and CDR2 sequences are SGHTA and FQGNSA. The V end was cut by 3 bases, the J end by 4 bases, with 12 bases between. The CDR3 length is 14 residues. The CDR3 coding sequence is TGTGCCAGCAGCTTCGGAGCGACGGGCACTGAAGCTTTCTTT. It codes for CASSFGATGTEAFF.

This clonotype has a single count. This chain connects TRBV20-1 to TRBJ1-5; D gene ambiguous. The CDR3 has 16 amino acids. Trimming shortened V by 6 bases and J by 2 bases, and 20 bases separated the two germline ends. CDR1 and CDR2 from the germline V gene are DFQATT and SNEGSKA (reference sequence). CDR3 residues: CSAPRYVGARNQPQHF. The CDR3 bases are TGCAGTGCCCCACGCTATGTGGGTGCCCGCAATCAGCCCCAGCATTTT.

This clonotype showed up just a few times. The rearrangement uses TRBV20-1 and TRBJ1-6; no reliable D call. Trimming stripped 4 bases from V and 6 bases from J, with 13 bases between. The germline V gene encodes CDR1 DFQATT and CDR2 SNEGSKA (reference sequence). This CDR3 has 14 residues. The CDR3 loop is CSAKTDHRNSPLHF. The CDR3 DNA follows: TGCAGTGCTAAAACCGACCATCGTAATTCACCCCTCCACTTT.

The chain couples TRBV7-6 to TRBJ2-1; 11 bases line up with TRBD2. The V and J ends lost 5 bases and 9 bases, in that order; junction bases with no gene match: 0. The CDR3 runs 12 residues. Germline loops: CDR1 SGHVS, CDR2 FNYEAQ. In DNA form, the CDR3 reads TGTGCCAGCAGCACTAGCGGGGGTGAGCAGTTCTTC. Translated, it gives CASSTSGGEQFF.

This rearrangement joins TRBV5-1 to TRBJ2-7, with a weak D call TRBD1 (5 bases). The V gene's germline CDR1 is SGHRS and CDR2 YFSETQ. Trimming pared 5 bases from V and 7 bases from J, leaving 16 bases between. The CDR3 consists of 13 residues. This CDR3 reads CASRFDSGREQYF. CDR3 coding DNA: TGCGCCAGCAGATTCGACAGTGGTAGGGAGCAGTACTTC.

V gene TRBV12-3 or TRBV12-4 combines with J gene TRBJ2-4, with D possibly TRBD1 on 6 matching bases. The DNA matches TRBJ2-7 better at its end, which makes the J call doubtful. CDR3 size: 11 residues. The CDR3 DNA follows: TGTGCCAGCAGTCGACAGGACGAGCAGTACTTC. Translated: CASSRQDEQYF.

CDR3 nucleotide sequence: TGTGCCACCAGTAAAAGAAGGCAAGGGAGCGATCAGCCCCAGCATTTT. It codes for CATSKRRQGSDQPQHF. The genes are TRBV15 and TRBJ1-5; D unclear. Trimming cost V 6 bases and J 5 bases, with 20 bases left between them. The CDR3 length is 16 residues. CDR1 and CDR2 from the germline V gene are LNHNV and YYDKDF (reference sequence).

This clonotype was counted once. V gene TRBV20-1 combines with J gene TRBJ1-5, with D possibly matching TRBD1 (5 bases). V was shortened by 0 bases and J by 7 bases, with 13 bases between the two germline ends. The CDR3 totals 14 residues. Germline-derived CDR1 and CDR2 are DFQATT and SNEGSKA (reference sequence). DNA for the CDR3: TGCAGTGCTAGAGATAACCAGGGCGGCCAGCCCCAGCATTTT. This gives the protein CSARDNQGGQPQHF.

This sequence joins TRBV29-1 and TRBJ2-5; D gene unclear. V was trimmed by 1 base and J by 2 bases, leaving 14 bases between them. Germline lookup yields CDR1 SQVTM and CDR2 ANQGSEA. The CDR3 runs to 15 residues. CDR3 region: CSVEATPRGQETQYF. The CDR3 coding sequence is TGCAGCGTTGAAGCTACCCCGCGAGGACAAGAGACCCAGTACTTC. The full variable domain, in which reference TRBV29-1 and TRBJ2-5 provide the parts outside the CDR3, is SAVISQKPSRDICQRGTSLTIQCQVDSQVTMMFWYRQQPGQSLTLIATANQGSEATYESGFVIDKFPISRPNLTFSTLTVSNMSPEDSSIYLCSVEATPRGQETQYFGPGTRLLVL.

V usage is TRBV5-1 and J usage is TRBJ2-7; 8 nucleotides match TRBD2. CDR3 size: 15 residues. Trimming at V came to 4 bases and at J to 7 bases, leaving 13 bases not matched to a gene. Per the germline V gene, CDR1 is SGHRS and CDR2 is YFSETQ. The CDR3 protein is CASSHPGGGPGEQYF. As DNA, the CDR3 is TGCGCCAGCAGCCATCCGGGCGGGGGGCCCGGAGAGCAGTACTTC.

The V gene is TRBV21-1, the J gene TRBJ2-1. TRBV21-1 is deemed a pseudogene. The CDR3 totals 15 residues. CDR3 residues: CTSSYFHLSYNEQFF. DNA for the CDR3: TGTACCAGCAGCTACTTCCACCTCTCCTACAATGAGCAGTTCTTC.

The sample holds a few counts of this clonotype. In DNA form, the CDR3 reads TGTGCCAGCAGCCAAGAGGACGGGGGGCGCGAGCAGTACTTC. This gives the protein CASSQEDGGREQYF. This chain connects TRBV4-2 to TRBJ2-7; possible D gene TRBD2, 7 bases. V gave up 0 bases and J gave up 6 bases, with 12 bases separating them. The germline V gene encodes CDR1 LGHNA and CDR2 YNFKEQ. The CDR3 has 14 amino acids.

This chain joins TRBV7-2 and TRBJ2-1, with 7 bases matching TRBD2. V was pared by 5 bases and J by 12 bases, with 10 bases of the junction left unmatched. This CDR3 comprises 13 residues. Germline V lookup: CDR1 SGHTA, CDR2 FQGNSA. The CDR3 protein is CASSESPGLPQFF. The CDR3, as DNA: TGTGCCAGCAGCGAGAGCCCGGGACTACCGCAGTTCTTC.

This clonotype was picked up a small number of times. This chain uses TRBV4-3 with TRBJ2-1, with D unresolved. Germline assignment: CDR1 LGHNA and CDR2 YSLEER. The CDR3 covers 17 residues. The V gene lost 0 bases and the J gene lost 0 bases, with 12 bases spanning the gap. This CDR3 reads CASSQEYCQNSYNEQFF. CDR3 nucleotide sequence: TGCGCCAGCAGCCAAGAATACTGCCAAAACTCCTACAATGAGCAGTTCTTC.

The table lists this clonotype with a few counts. The chain is built from TRBV29-1 and TRBJ2-3, with 12 bases aligning to TRBD1. The CDR3 is made up of 16 amino acids. V gave up 0 bases and J gave up 3 bases; unmatched junction bases: 4. Germline V lookup: CDR1 SQVTM, CDR2 ANQGSEA. CDR3 bases: TGCAGCGTTGAAGACCGGGACAGGGGGCTTACAGATACGCAGTATTTT. The encoded protein is CSVEDRDRGLTDTQYF.

This chain connects TRBV7-2 to TRBJ2-3; 8 positions match TRBD2. This CDR3 is built from 15 residues. Germline V CDR1 and CDR2: SGHTA, FQGNSA. After removal of 5 bases from V and 12 bases from J, the junction contained 16 bases not matched to a gene. The CDR3 loop reads CASSRRGGRGASQYF. CDR3 in DNA: TGTGCCAGCAGCCGCCGCGGGGGGCGGGGGGCCTCCCAGTATTTT.

This clonotype was seen ten or more times. CDR3 in DNA: TGTGCCAGCAGCCTAACAGGGACCTCTGGGGCCAACGTCCTGACTTTC. Translation: CASSLTGTSGANVLTF. This chain joins TRBV7-2 and TRBJ2-6, with D possibly TRBD1 on 6 matching bases. CDR1 is SGHTA and CDR2 is FQGNSA in the germline V gene. This CDR3 region has 16 residues. V lost 5 bases to trimming and J lost 0 bases, with 11 bases between them.

This chain uses TRBV12-3 or TRBV12-4 with TRBJ2-7; D not certain. Trimming took 6 bases from V and 6 from J, leaving 9 bases between them. The CDR3 is made up of 11 amino acids. The CDR3, as DNA: TGTGCCAGCAGCCACGGTTCCGAGCAGTACTTC. This codes for CASSHGSEQYF.

The rearrangement uses TRBV4-1 and TRBJ1-1; D uncertain. The V end was cut by 4 bases, the J end by 4 bases, with 13 bases between. Germline V CDR1 and CDR2: MGHRA, YSYEKL. The CDR3 is 14 residues long. The CDR3, as DNA: TGCGCCAGCAGCCCCGTGAGGGTGGGCACTGAAGCTTTCTTT. Translated, it gives CASSPVRVGTEAFF.

The J gene is TRBJ2-1, the V gene TRBV20-1; no reliable D call. The CDR3 contains 12 residues. Germline-derived CDR1 and CDR2 are DFQATT and SNEGSKA (reference sequence). V lost 0 bases, J lost 6 bases, and 6 bases lay in between. The CDR3 DNA reads TGCAGTGCTAGAGAAGTATCCAATGAGCAGTTCTTC. This encodes CSAREVSNEQFF.

The V and J genes are TRBV13 and TRBJ2-4; D might be TRBD2 (7 bases). Germline V gene sequence: CDR1 PRHDT, CDR2 FYEKMQ (reference sequence). The length of the CDR3 is 15 residues. V lost 5 bases and J 13 bases, leaving 24 bases between the germline ends. CDR3 DNA: TGTGCCAGCAGCCTACAGGGAGGGTCCTACGAAGAGCAGTACTTC. Translated, it gives CASSLQGGSYEEQYF.

The chain links TRBV7-8 to TRBJ2-3; the match to TRBD2 covers 10 bases. The length of the CDR3 is 16 residues. The ends lost 2 bases at V and 4 bases at J; junction bases unmatched: 6. From germline, CDR1 is SGHVS and CDR2 FQNEAQ. The CDR3, as DNA: TGTGCCAGCAGCTTACCCCCTAGCGGGGGATCAGATACGCAGTATTTT. Its translation: CASSLPPSGGSDTQYF.

The CDR3 DNA reads TGCAGCGTTGAAGACAGGGGTCGGGATACGCAGTATTTT. Amino acids: CSVEDRGRDTQYF. The chain recombines TRBV29-1 with TRBJ2-3, with D possibly being TRBD1 (6 bases). Trimming pared 0 bases from V and 6 bases from J, leaving 10 bases between. Per the germline V gene, CDR1 is SQVTM and CDR2 is ANQGSEA. This CDR3 has 13 amino acids.